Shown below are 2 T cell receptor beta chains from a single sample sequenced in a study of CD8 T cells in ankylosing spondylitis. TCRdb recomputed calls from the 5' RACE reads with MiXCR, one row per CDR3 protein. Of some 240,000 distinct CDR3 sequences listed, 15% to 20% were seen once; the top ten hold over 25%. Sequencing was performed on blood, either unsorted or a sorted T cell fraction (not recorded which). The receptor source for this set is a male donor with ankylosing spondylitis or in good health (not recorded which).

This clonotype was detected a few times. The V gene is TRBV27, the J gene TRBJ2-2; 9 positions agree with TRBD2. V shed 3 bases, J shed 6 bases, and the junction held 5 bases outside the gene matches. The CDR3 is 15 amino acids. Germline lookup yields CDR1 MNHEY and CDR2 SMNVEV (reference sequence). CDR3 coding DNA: TGTGCCAGCAGTTTGGAGACTAGCGGAGCCGGGGAGCTGTTTTTT. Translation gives CASSLETSGAGELFF.

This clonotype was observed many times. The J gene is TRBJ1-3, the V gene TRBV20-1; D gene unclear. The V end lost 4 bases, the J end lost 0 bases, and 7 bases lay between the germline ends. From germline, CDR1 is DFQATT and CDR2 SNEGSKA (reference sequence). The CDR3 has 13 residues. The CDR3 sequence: CSATSSSGNTIYF. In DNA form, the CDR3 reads TGCAGTGCTACGTCGAGCTCTGGAAACACCATATATTTT.